One sample yielded the 25 T cell receptor beta chains listed below, sequenced in a study of cytomegalovirus exposure and HLA in healthy donors. In the PCR, 60 Vbeta and 13 Jbeta primers were used. Clones were sequenced by immunoSEQ multiplex PCR, and TCRdb holds only the in-frame ones, with some missing. The table has around 170,000 clones, over 70% seen once. Source material: PBMCs. The receptors shown here come from a man younger than 35 in good health and CMV-seronegative.

The V gene is TRBV5-4, the J gene TRBJ2-1; 7 bases align to TRBD2. Losses at the gene ends were 4 bases for V and 5 bases for J; bases not matched to a gene: 6. This CDR3 comprises 14 residues. Germline CDR1 and CDR2: SGHNT and YYREEE (reference sequence). The CDR3 reads CASSQRDYDNEQFF. CDR3 sequence (DNA): TGTGCCAGCAGCCAGCGGGACTACGACAATGAGCAGTTCTTC.

V gene TRBV27 combines with J gene TRBJ1-1; tentative D call: TRBD1 (5 bases). This CDR3 has 15 residues. Trimming left V 2 bases short and J 1 base short, with 11 bases between. CDR1 MNHEY and CDR2 SMNVEV come from the germline V gene (reference sequence). For the CDR3, the DNA is TGTGCCAGCAGTTTAGTACCGGGGGGGAACACTGAAGCTTTCTTT. Its protein product is CASSLVPGGNTEAFF.

This clone has just a few counts. This sequence joins TRBV9 and TRBJ2-7, with 8 bases lining up with TRBD1. There are 14 residues in the CDR3. V was clipped by 0 bases and J by 6 bases; unmatched bases: 5. Germline V gene sequence: CDR1 SGDLS, CDR2 YYNGEE. CDR3 coding DNA: TGTGCCAGCAGCGTAGCAGGACAGGGACTCGAGCAGTACTTC. It specifies CASSVAGQGLEQYF.

Only a few counts were recorded for this clone. The gene calls are TRBV19 and TRBJ2-5; TRBD1 matches at 7 bases. The CDR3 contains 13 residues. Per germline, CDR1 LNHDA and CDR2 SQIVND (reference sequence). Trimming took 6 bases from V and 2 from J; bases not matched to a gene: 3. Here the CDR3 DNA reads TGTGCCAGTAGGAGGGGGCGGCAAGAGACCCAGTACTTC. It is translated as CASRRGRQETQYF.

This clone was seen only once. The J gene is TRBJ2-1, the V gene TRBV27; 8 bases line up with TRBD2. The CDR3 extends over 16 amino acids. The trim removed 5 bases at V and 6 bases at J, leaving 12 bases unmatched. Germline assignment: CDR1 MNHEY and CDR2 SMNVEV (reference sequence). The CDR3 bases are TGTGCCAGCAGTGTCCTCGGGACTAGAAACACCAATGAGCAGTTCTTC. It encodes CASSVLGTRNTNEQFF.

The chain carries TRBV7-9 and TRBJ2-1; D uncertain. Germline V CDR1 and CDR2: SEHNR, FQNEAQ (reference sequence). The CDR3 runs 12 residues. V was shortened by 4 bases and J by 4 bases, with 5 bases between the two germline ends. In nucleotides, the CDR3 is TGTGCCAGCAGCTCAACTTACAATGAGCAGTTCTTC. It yields the protein CASSSTYNEQFF.

The genes are TRBV6-5 and TRBJ1-1; 10 nucleotides agree with TRBD1. The CDR3 sequence is 14 residues long. V gave up 6 bases and J gave up 4 bases; unmatched junction bases: 5. CDR1 MNHEY and CDR2 SVGAGI come from the germline V gene. The CDR3 DNA is TGTGCCAGCAGACCCGACAGGGGGCTCACTGAAGCTTTCTTT. Protein product: CASRPDRGLTEAFF.

This sequence joins TRBV9 and TRBJ2-7; 7 bases match TRBD1. From germline, CDR1 is SGDLS and CDR2 YYNGEE. The CDR3 is made up of 17 amino acids. J gave up 1 base and V 0 bases, and 10 bases lay outside the gene matches. The CDR3, as DNA: TGTGCCAGCAGCGTAGGCCCCGGACAGGCCTCATCCTACGAGCAGTACTTC. This codes for CASSVGPGQASSYEQYF.

The chain joins TRBV6-1 to TRBJ1-1; D may be TRBD1 (6 bases). The CDR3 is 15 amino acids. Germline loops: CDR1 MNHNS, CDR2 SASEGT. V was pared by 8 bases and J by 7 bases, with 23 bases between. The CDR3 region has the DNA TGTGCCAGCTACAACGCCCGTACAGGGTTTCGTGAAGCTTTCTTT. As protein: CASYNARTGFREAFF.

J is TRBJ2-5 and V is TRBV29-1, with D maybe TRBD2 (7 bases). Trimming stripped 8 bases from V and 5 bases from J, with 24 bases between. Germline-derived CDR1 and CDR2 are SQVTM and ANQGSEA. CDR3 length: 15 amino acids. This CDR3 is CSTSRGLLWEETQYF. The CDR3 DNA reads TGCAGCACATCCAGGGGACTACTCTGGGAGGAGACCCAGTACTTC.

Comments on this clone: The junction departs from the called germline gene at one end, perhaps through a read error. The rearrangement joins TRBV14 to TRBJ2-7; no clear D. The length of the CDR3 is 13 residues. Germline V lookup: CDR1 SGHDN, CDR2 FVKESK. The CDR3 DNA follows: TGTGCCAGCAGCCAAGTGTCCTCCTCCGAGCAGTACTTC. This translates into CASSQVSSSEQYF.

The chain couples TRBV5-6 to TRBJ1-3; D gene uncertain. Germline CDR1 SGHDT, CDR2 YYEEEE. The CDR3 has 13 amino acids. V was trimmed by 0 bases and J by 3 bases, leaving 4 bases between them. CDR3 DNA sequence: TGTGCCAGCAGCTTGGTCTTTGGAAACACCATATATTTT. Encoded protein: CASSLVFGNTIYF.

The CDR3 protein is CASSLQGADTGELFF. CDR3 DNA sequence: TGTGCCAGCAGCTTACAGGGGGCGGACACCGGGGAGCTGTTTTTT. This chain joins TRBV11-3 and TRBJ2-2, with 8 bases that match TRBD1. V lost 2 bases to trimming and J lost 3 bases; unmatched junction nucleotides: 2. Germline V gene sequence: CDR1 SGHNT, CDR2 YENEEA. The CDR3 spans 15 residues.

V gene TRBV4-3 combines with J gene TRBJ2-5, with 11 bases lining up with TRBD2. The J call may be faulty, since TRBJ2-7 better matches the DNA end. The CDR3 sequence is 15 residues long. The V gene's germline CDR1 is LGHNA and CDR2 YSLEER. The CDR3 loop is CASSHGTSGTYEQYF. The CDR3, as DNA: TGCGCCAGCAGCCACGGGACTAGCGGAACATACGAGCAGTACTTC.

The chain recombines TRBV7-9 with TRBJ1-2; possibly TRBD1 for D (6 bases). Germline-derived CDR1 and CDR2 are SEHNR and FQNEAQ (reference sequence). The CDR3 contains 14 residues. The V end was cut by 9 bases, the J end by 0 bases, with 14 bases between. This CDR3 reads CASMRTASNYGYTF. DNA for the CDR3: TGTGCCAGTATGAGGACAGCCTCTAACTATGGCTACACCTTC.

This clone has only a few counts. This rearrangement joins TRBV10-3 to TRBJ2-3, with 11 positions matching TRBD1. Germline CDR1 ENHRY, CDR2 SYGVKD. V was pared by 6 bases and J by 2 bases, with 4 bases of the junction left unmatched. This CDR3 is built from 15 residues. CDR3 region: CAIRRDRGSTDTQYF. CDR3 nucleotides: TGTGCCATCAGAAGGGACAGGGGGTCCACAGATACGCAGTATTTT.

This chain uses TRBV30 with TRBJ2-4, with D maybe TRBD2 (6 bases). The CDR3 consists of 15 residues. Per the germline V gene, CDR1 is GTSNPN and CDR2 is SVGIG (reference sequence). Trimming took off 3 bases at V and 1 base at J, with 13 bases between the two ends. The CDR3 reads CAWSYRGLAKNIQYF. Written as DNA, the CDR3 is TGTGCCTGGAGCTATCGGGGGTTGGCCAAAAACATTCAGTACTTC.

The chain combines TRBV19 with TRBJ2-7, with TRBD1 as a possible D gene (5 bases). The length of the CDR3 is 13 residues. Germline CDR1 reads LNHDA; CDR2 reads SQIVND (reference sequence). V lost 5 bases and J lost 3, with 11 bases in between. The chain's CDR3 is CASSWGRDYEQYF. The DNA of the CDR3 is TGTGCCAGTAGTTGGGGCAGGGACTACGAGCAGTACTTC.

CDR3 DNA: TGTGCCAGCAGCATAACTACCGGGACTAGCGGGTACCCAGATACGCAGTATTTT. Translated, it gives CASSITTGTSGYPDTQYF. V usage is TRBV9 and J usage is TRBJ2-3; 12 positions agree with TRBD2. Germline CDR1 reads SGDLS; CDR2 reads YYNGEE. This CDR3 contains 18 residues. V lost 4 bases, J lost 4 bases, and 13 bases stayed unmatched. The full variable domain, with the rest looked up from reference TRBV9 and TRBJ2-3, is DSGVTQTPKHLITATGQRVTLRCSPRSGDLSVYWYQQSLDQGLQFLIQYYNGEERAKGNILERFSAQQFPDLHSELNLSSLELGDSALYFCASSITTGTSGYPDTQYFGPGTRLTVL.

The chain joins TRBV11-2 to TRBJ2-3; a weak D match, TRBD2 (7 bases). Germline-derived CDR1 and CDR2 are SGHAT and FQNNGV. The germline V and J ends were trimmed by 2 bases and 1 base, with 16 bases remaining between them. The CDR3 has 17 residues. CDR3 sequence: CASSLRRGRGRTDTQYF. The CDR3 DNA reads as TGTGCCAGCAGCTTAAGACGAGGGCGGGGGCGCACAGATACGCAGTATTTT.

The chain carries TRBV7-9 and TRBJ1-1, with D possibly matching TRBD1 (5 bases). V was pared by 4 bases and J by 0 bases, with 12 bases between. The germline V gene has CDR1 SEHNR and CDR2 FQNEAQ (reference sequence). The CDR3 runs 15 residues. Written as DNA, the CDR3 is TGTGCCAGCAGCTGGGGGGGGGAAATGAACACTGAAGCTTTCTTT. Translation gives CASSWGGEMNTEAFF.

This clone was detected once. V usage is TRBV7-2 and J usage is TRBJ1-1; tentative D call: TRBD1 (5 bases). The germline gives CDR1 SGHTA, CDR2 FQGNSA. The CDR3 length is 12 residues. Trimming stripped 3 bases from V and 11 bases from J, with 13 bases between. CDR3 protein: CASSFKGRLAFF. In DNA, the CDR3 is TGTGCCAGCAGCTTCAAGGGGAGGTTGGCTTTCTTT.

The chain uses TRBV15 and TRBJ2-1, with D hard to call. This CDR3 region has 12 residues. CDR1 is LNHNV and CDR2 is YYDKDF in the germline V gene (reference sequence). V lost 5 bases and J lost 8, with 10 bases in between. In DNA form, the CDR3 reads TGTGCCACCAGCGGAGTCTTCGATGAGCAGTTCTTC. Encoded protein: CATSGVFDEQFF.

This sequence joins TRBV14 and TRBJ2-5; D call uncertain. The CDR3 runs 14 residues. The germline V gene has CDR1 SGHDN and CDR2 FVKESK. V dropped 1 base and J dropped 0 bases, with 6 bases sitting between them. The CDR3 DNA reads TGTGCCAGCAGCCAAGCCTTGTACCAAGAGACCCAGTACTTC. Protein product: CASSQALYQETQYF.

Of note for this clone: Other DNA sequences in this specimen translate into the identical CDR3. The chain links TRBV5-1 to TRBJ2-1, with D possibly TRBD1 on 5 matching bases. V lost 3 bases and J 4 bases, leaving 14 bases between the germline ends. Germline assignment: CDR1 SGHRS and CDR2 YFSETQ. The CDR3 has 15 residues. As DNA, the CDR3 is TGCGCCAGCAGCTATGGACACGGCCCTTACAATGAGCAGTTCTTC. As protein: CASSYGHGPYNEQFF.